This T cell receptor beta chain emerged from a study of T cells in Graves' hyperthyroidism and ophthalmopathy. Overall study context: Upon initial diagnosis and before any treatment, peripheral blood was collected. Findings and limits, study-wide: Among thyroid clonotypes expanded above 0.001, most also appeared in blood.

This clonotype was seen repeatedly, ten times or more. The antigen is unknown. Patients were aged 18 to 65, had disease duration under 2 months, and had newly diagnosed hyperthyroidism. Based on clinical symptoms, serum thyroxine and TRAb, thyroid ultrasound and orbital computed tomography, diagnoses were reached. It was RNA transcripts that yielded the amplified TCR beta CDR3 regions. With the HTBI primer set, the TCR CDR3 went through a first round of RT-PCR. TCRdb called the multiplex PCR reads again in MiXCR, with one record for every CDR3 protein. The sample includes a few hundred thousand distinct CDR3 sequences, around 16% of them seen just once. CDR1 and CDR2 (germline): KGHSH, LQKENI. V lost 3 bases to trimming and J lost 0 bases, with 11 bases between them. CDR3 length equals 15 residues.

The sample consisted of blood. This TCR derives from a woman under 30 with Graves' hyperthyroidism that later progressed to Graves' ophthalmopathy. The J gene is TRBJ1-1, the V gene TRBV18; D gene uncertain. As DNA, the CDR3 is TGTGCCAGCTCACCCGCGTACGGAATGAACACTGAAGCTTTCTTT. It codes for CASSPAYGMNTEAFF.